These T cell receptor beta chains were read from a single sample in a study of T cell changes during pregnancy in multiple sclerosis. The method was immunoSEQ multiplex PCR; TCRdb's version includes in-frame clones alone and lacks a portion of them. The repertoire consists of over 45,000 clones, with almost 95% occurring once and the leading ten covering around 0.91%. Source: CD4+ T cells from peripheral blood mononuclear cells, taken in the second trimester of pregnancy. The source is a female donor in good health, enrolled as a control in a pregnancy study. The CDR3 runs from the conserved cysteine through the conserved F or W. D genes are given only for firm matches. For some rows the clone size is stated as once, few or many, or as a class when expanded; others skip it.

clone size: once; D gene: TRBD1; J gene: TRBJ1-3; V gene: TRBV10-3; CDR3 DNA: TGTGCCATCAGCCGGGACAGGACTGGAAACACCATATATTTT; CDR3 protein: CAISRDRTGNTIYF
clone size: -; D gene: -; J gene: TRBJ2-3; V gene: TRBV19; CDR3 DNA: TGTGCCAGTAGTATTGAGTACACAGATACGCAGTATTTT; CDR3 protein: CASSIEYTDTQYF
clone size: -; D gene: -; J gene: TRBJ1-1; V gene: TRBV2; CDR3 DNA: TGTGCCAGCAAGGAGGGGAACACTGAAGCTTTCTTT; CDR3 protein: CASKEGNTEAFF
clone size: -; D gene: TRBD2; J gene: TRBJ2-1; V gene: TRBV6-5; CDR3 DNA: TGTGCCAGCAGTTACGGACTAGCGGGGAACAATGAGCAGTTCTTC; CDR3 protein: CASSYGLAGNNEQFF
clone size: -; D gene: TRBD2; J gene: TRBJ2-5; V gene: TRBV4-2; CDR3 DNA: TGTGCCAGCAGCCCCGGGGGAGCGGGACAAGAGACCCAGTACTTC; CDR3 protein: CASSPGGAGQETQYF
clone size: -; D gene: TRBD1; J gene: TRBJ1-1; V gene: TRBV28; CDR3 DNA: TGTGCCAGCAGGCACAGGGGCTTGGACACTGAAGCTTTCTTT; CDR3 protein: CASRHRGLDTEAFF
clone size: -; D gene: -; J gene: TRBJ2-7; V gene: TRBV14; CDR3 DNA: TGTGCCAGCAGCCCCCTACAGGTATCCTACGAGCAGTACTTC; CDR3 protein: CASSPLQVSYEQYF
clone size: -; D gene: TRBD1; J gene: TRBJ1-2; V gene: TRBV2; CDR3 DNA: TGTGCCAGCAGTGAAATAACAGGGGGAGTACGGGGCTACACCTTC; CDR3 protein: CASSEITGGVRGYTF
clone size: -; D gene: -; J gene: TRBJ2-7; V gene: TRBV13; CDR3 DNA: TGTGCCAGCAACAAAAGGGAGCAAGCCCTCGACGAGCAGTACTTC; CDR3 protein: CASNKREQALDEQYF
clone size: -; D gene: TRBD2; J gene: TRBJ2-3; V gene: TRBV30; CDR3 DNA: TGTGCCTGGAGTCTGAGCGGGACCCGAGGTACGCAGTATTTT; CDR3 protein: CAWSLSGTRGTQYF
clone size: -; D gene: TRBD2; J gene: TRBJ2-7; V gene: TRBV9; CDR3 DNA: TGTGCCAGCAGCGTAGATCCAGCGGGAGGTCGTGAGCAGTACTTC; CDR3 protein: CASSVDPAGGREQYF
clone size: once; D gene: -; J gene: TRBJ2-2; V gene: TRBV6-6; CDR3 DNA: TGTGCCAGCAGCTGGACTTCACCCGGGGAGCTGTTTTTT; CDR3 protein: CASSWTSPGELFF
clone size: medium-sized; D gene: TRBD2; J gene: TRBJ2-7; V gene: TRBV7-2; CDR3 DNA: TGTGCCAGCAGCTTACCCGGGACTAGCGGTTACGAGCAGTACTTC; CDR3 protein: CASSLPGTSGYEQYF
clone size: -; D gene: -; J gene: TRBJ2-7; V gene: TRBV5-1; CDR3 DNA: TGCGCCAGCAGCTTGTTGGGCAGCTACGAGCAGTACTTC; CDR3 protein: CASSLLGSYEQYF
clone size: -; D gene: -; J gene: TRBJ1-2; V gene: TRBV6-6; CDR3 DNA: TGTGCCAGCACCCGGGACTTGGGGGACTATGGCTACACCTTC; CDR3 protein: CASTRDLGDYGYTF
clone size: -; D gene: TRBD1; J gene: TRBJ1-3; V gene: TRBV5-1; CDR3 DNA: TGCGCCAGCAGCTGGACTGCTGGGACAGGAGGACGCTCTGGAAACACCATATATTTT; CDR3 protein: CASSWTAGTGGRSGNTIYF
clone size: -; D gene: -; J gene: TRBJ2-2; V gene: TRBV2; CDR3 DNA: TGTGCCAGCAGACCCCTCAAACGACAGCCTAAGAACACCGGGGAGCTGTTTTTT; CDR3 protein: CASRPLKRQPKNTGELFF
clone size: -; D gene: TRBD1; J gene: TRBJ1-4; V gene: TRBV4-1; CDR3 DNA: TGCGCCAGCAGCCAAGATCGGGACAGGGGAGGCGATGAAAAACTGTTTTTT; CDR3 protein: CASSQDRDRGGDEKLFF
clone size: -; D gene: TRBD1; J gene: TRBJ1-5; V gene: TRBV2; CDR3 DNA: TGTGCCAGCAGTCCGACAGGGGCGGATAATCAGCCCCAGCATTTT; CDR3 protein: CASSPTGADNQPQHF
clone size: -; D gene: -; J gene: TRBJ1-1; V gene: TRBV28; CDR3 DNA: TGTGCCAGCAAAGCTCAGAACACTGAAGCTTTCTTT; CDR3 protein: CASKAQNTEAFF
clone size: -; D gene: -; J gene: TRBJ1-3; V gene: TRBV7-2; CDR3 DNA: TGTGCCAGCAGCTTAGAAGGCGGCACGACTGGAAACACCATATATTTT; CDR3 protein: CASSLEGGTTGNTIYF
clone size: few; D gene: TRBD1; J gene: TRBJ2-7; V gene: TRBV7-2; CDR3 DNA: TGTGCCAGCAGCTTAGCGCCGGGACAGGCCTCCTACGAGCAGTACTTC; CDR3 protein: CASSLAPGQASYEQYF
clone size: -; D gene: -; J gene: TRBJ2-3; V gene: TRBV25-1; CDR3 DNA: TGTGCCAGCACGGTGGCGGGCAGCACAGATACGCAGTATTTT; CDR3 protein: CASTVAGSTDTQYF
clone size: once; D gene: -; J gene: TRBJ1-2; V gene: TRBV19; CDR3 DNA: TGTGCCAGTAGTATGGAGCGGGCGCCCTATGGCTACACCTTC; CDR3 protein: CASSMERAPYGYTF
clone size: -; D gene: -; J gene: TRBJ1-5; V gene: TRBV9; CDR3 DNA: TGTGCCAGCAGCGTAGACACAAATCAGCCCCAGCATTTT; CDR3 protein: CASSVDTNQPQHF
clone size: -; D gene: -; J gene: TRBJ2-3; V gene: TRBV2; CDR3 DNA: TGTGCCAGCAGTGAAGCCGGGCAGGGCGTCCCCACAGATACGCAGTATTTT; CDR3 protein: CASSEAGQGVPTDTQYF
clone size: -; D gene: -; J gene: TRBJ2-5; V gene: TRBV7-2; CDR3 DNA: TGTGCCAGCAGCCGCATGCAGGGCAAAGAGACCCAGTACTTC; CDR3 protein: CASSRMQGKETQYF
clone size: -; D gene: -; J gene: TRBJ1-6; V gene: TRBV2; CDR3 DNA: TGTGCCAGCAGTGAAATTCCAGGGGTAAATTCACCCCTCCACTTT; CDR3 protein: CASSEIPGVNSPLHF
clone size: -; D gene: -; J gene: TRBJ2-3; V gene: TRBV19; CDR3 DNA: TGTGCCAGTAGTGGGGGCTTGGGAGCAGATACGCAGTATTTT; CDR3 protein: CASSGGLGADTQYF
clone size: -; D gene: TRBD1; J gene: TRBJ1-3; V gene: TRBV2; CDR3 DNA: TGTGCCAGCAGGGACAGGGGAACTGGAAACACCATATATTTT; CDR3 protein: CASRDRGTGNTIYF
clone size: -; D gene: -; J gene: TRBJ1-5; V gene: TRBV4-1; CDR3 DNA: TGCGCCAGCAGCCACGAAGAGGGTCAGCCCCAGCATTTT; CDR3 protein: CASSHEEGQPQHF
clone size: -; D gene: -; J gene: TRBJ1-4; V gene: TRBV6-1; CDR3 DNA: TGTGCCAGCAGTGTCAACGGACAGCCAGGCGATGAAAAACTGTTTTTT; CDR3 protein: CASSVNGQPGDEKLFF
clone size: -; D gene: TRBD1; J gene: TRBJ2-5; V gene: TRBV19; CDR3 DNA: TGTGCCAGTAGTGCCCGGACAGGGCGAGGAGAGACCCAGTACTTC; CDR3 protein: CASSARTGRGETQYF
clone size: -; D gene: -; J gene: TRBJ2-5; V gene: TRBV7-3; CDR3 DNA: TGTGCCAGCAGCCCCCCCGGACAGCAGGAGACCCAGTACTTC; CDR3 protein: CASSPPGQQETQYF
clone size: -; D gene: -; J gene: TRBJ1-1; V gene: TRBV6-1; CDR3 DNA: TGTGCCACCACAGGGATAGGCCTGAACACTGAAGCTTTCTTT; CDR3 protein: CATTGIGLNTEAFF
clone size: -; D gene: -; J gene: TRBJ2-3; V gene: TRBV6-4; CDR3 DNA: TGTGCCACCTCCTCAGGGGCCACAGATACGCAGTATTTT; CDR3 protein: CATSSGATDTQYF
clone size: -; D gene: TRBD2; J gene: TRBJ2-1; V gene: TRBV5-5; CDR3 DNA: TGTGCCAGCAGCTCACTAGCGGGAGGGAATGAGCAGTTCTTC; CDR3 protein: CASSSLAGGNEQFF
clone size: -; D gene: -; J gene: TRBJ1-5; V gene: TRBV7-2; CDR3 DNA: TGTGCCAGCAGCCTTGACAGTAATCAGCCCCAGCATTTT; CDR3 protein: CASSLDSNQPQHF
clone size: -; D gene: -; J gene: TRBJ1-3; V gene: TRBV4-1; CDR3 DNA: TGCGCCAGCAGCCCATTAGCAGCCCGGGGAAACACCATATATTTT; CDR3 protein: CASSPLAARGNTIYF
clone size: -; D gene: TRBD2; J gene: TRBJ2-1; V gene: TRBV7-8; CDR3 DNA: TGTGCCAGCGGTTTTCTAGCGGTAGAGGGGTCCAATGAGCAGTTCTTC; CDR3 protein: CASGFLAVEGSNEQFF
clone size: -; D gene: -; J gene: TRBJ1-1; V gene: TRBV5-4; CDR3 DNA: TGTGCCAGCAGCTTGATCAGGGGAGTGGGCACTGAAGCTTTCTTT; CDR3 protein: CASSLIRGVGTEAFF
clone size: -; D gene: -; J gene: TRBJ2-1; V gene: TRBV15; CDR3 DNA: TGTGCCACCAGCAGAGAAGGGAACGGGGTCCTCTCCTACAATGAGCAGTTCTTC; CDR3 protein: CATSREGNGVLSYNEQFF
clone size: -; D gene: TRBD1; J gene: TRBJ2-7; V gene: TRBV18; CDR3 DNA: TGTGCCAGCTCCGAGGGACAGGACTACGAGCAGTACTTC; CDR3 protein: CASSEGQDYEQYF
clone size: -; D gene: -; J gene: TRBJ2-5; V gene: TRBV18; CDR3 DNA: TGTGCCAGCTCACCACCTCCGGGCCAAGAGACCCAGTACTTC; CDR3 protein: CASSPPPGQETQYF
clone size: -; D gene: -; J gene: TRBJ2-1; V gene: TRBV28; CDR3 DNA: TGTGCCAGCAGTTTAAGCGTCAGCTCCTACAATGAGCAGTTCTTC; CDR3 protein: CASSLSVSSYNEQFF
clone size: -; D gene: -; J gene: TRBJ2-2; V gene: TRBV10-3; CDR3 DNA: TGTGCCATCAGTGAGGGGGGGACCGTGGCCGGGGAGCTGTTTTTT; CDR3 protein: CAISEGGTVAGELFF
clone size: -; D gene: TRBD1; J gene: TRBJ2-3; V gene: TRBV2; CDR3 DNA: TGTGCCAGCAGCGGGACAGCCACAGATACGCAGTATTTT; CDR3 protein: CASSGTATDTQYF
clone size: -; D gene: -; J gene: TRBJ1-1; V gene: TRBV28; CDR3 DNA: TGTGCCAGCAGTCCGCCGGGATGGAGCACTGAAGCTTTCTTT; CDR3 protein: CASSPPGWSTEAFF
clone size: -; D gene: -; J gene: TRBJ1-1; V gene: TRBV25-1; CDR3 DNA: TGTGCCAGCAGTGCGGACAGCACTGAAGCTTTCTTT; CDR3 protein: CASSADSTEAFF
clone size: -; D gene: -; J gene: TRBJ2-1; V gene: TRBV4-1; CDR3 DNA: TGCGCCAGCAGCCAAGTTCCAGGGGAATATGAGCAGTTCTTC; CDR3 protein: CASSQVPGEYEQFF
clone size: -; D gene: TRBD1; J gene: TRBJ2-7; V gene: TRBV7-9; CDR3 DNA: TGTGCCAGCAGCCCCTGGGGACAGGTCAGAAACGAGCAGTACTTC; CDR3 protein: CASSPWGQVRNEQYF